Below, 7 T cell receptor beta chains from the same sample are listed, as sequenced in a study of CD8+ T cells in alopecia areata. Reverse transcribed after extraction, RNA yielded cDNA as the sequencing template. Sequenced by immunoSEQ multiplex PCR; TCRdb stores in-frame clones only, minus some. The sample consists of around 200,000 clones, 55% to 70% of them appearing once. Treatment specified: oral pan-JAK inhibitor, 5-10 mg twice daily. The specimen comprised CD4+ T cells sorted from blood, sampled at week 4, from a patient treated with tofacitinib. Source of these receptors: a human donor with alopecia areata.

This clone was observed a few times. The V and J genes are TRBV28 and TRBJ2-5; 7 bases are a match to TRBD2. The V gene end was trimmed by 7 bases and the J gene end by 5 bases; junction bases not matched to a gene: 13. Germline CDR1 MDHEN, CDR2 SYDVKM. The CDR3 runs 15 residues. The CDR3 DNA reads TGTGCCAGCACTGGCCGGGGGGTTGGCCGGGAGACCCAGTACTTC. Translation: CASTGRGVGRETQYF.

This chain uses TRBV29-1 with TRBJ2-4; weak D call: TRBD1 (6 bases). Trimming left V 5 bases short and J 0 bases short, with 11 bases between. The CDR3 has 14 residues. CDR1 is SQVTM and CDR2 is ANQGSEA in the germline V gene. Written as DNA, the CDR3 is TGCAGCGTTAGACAGGCCCTAGCCAAAAACATTCAGTACTTC. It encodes CSVRQALAKNIQYF.

Here the CDR3 DNA reads TGTGCCAGCAGCCAAGAGAGAAGGGGAAACATTCAGTACTTC. This gives the protein CASSQERRGNIQYF. The chain joins TRBV14 to TRBJ2-4, with a possible D match to TRBD1 (5 bases). V was trimmed by 0 bases and J by 6 bases, leaving 9 bases between them. The germline V gene has CDR1 SGHDN and CDR2 FVKESK. CDR3 length: 14 amino acids.

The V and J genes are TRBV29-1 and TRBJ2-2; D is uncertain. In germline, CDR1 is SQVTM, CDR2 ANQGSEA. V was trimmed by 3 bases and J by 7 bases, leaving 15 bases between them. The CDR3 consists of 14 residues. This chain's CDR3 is CSVENMGFGGELFF. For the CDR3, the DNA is TGCAGCGTTGAGAACATGGGGTTTGGCGGGGAGCTGTTTTTT.

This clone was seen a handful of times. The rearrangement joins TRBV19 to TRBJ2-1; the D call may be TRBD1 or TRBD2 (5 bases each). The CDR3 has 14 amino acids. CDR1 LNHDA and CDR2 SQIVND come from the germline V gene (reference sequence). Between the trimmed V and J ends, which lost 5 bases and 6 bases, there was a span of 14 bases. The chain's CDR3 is CASSDVARGNEQFF. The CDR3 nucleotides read TGTGCCAGTAGTGACGTTGCGAGGGGCAATGAGCAGTTCTTC.

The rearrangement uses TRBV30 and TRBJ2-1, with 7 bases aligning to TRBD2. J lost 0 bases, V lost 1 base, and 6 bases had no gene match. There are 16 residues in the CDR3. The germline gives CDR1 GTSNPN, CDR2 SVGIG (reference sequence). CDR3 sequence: CAWSALAVSSYNEQFF. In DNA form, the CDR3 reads TGTGCCTGGAGTGCCCTAGCGGTGAGCTCCTACAATGAGCAGTTCTTC.

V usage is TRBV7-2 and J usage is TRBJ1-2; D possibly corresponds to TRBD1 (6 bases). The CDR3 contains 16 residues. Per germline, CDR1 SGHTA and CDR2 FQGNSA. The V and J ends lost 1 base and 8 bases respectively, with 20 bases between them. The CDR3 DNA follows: TGTGCCAGCAGCTTAGTCCGCCAGGGGCCCTGGGAAGGCTACACCTTC. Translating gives CASSLVRQGPWEGYTF.